The 29 T cell receptor beta chains in this list originate from one sample, sequenced in a study of T cells after yellow fever vaccination. TCRdb used MiXCR to reprocess the 5' RACE reads, holding one entry per CDR3 protein. Of 200,000 or so distinct CDR3 sequences listed, 5.5% to 8.5% are singletons. This specimen consisted of CD4+ T cells sorted from PBMCs, obtained on the day of the yellow fever booster vaccination. The receptors stem from a man aged 30 to 45 who received the YFV17D yellow fever vaccine.

This clonotype is categorized as medium-sized (0.01 to 0.1%). The chain carries TRBV7-2 and TRBJ2-3; D uncertain. The length of the CDR3 is 15 residues. V was shortened by 1 base and J by 0 bases, with 8 bases between the two germline ends. The germline gives CDR1 SGHTA, CDR2 FQGNSA. CDR3 protein: CASSLVVGSTDTQYF. CDR3 in DNA: TGTGCCAGCAGCTTAGTGGTTGGGAGCACAGATACGCAGTATTTT. Full variable domain (missing parts from reference TRBV7-2 and TRBJ2-3): GAGVSQSPSNKVTEKGKDVELRCDPISGHTALYWYRQSLGQGLEFLIYFQGNSAPDKSGLPSDRFSAERTGGSVSTLTIQRTQQEDSAVYLCASSLVVGSTDTQYFGPGTRLTVL.

Many counts were recorded for this clonotype. The genes are TRBV12-3 or TRBV12-4 and TRBJ1-3, with 9 bases fitting TRBD1. The CDR3 is made up of 14 amino acids. The V segment lost 5 bases and the J segment 4 bases; nucleotides outside the gene matches: 3. In nucleotides, the CDR3 is TGTGCCAGCAGTGTGGGACAGGGAGGAAACACCATATATTTT. It specifies CASSVGQGGNTIYF.

The J gene is TRBJ2-1, the V gene TRBV4-2; 10 bases align to TRBD1. V trimming: 5 bases; J trimming: 6 bases; junction bases outside the gene matches: 1. CDR3 size: 13 residues. Looked up from germline, CDR1 is LGHNA and CDR2 is YNFKEQ. DNA for the CDR3: TGTGCCAGCAGCTGGACAGGGGGCAATGAGCAGTTCTTC. It specifies CASSWTGGNEQFF.

This sequence joins TRBV10-3 and TRBJ2-1, with TRBD1 identical over 12 bases. The ends lost 6 bases at V and 8 bases at J; junction bases unmatched: 5. CDR1 and CDR2 from the germline V gene are ENHRY and SYGVKD. The CDR3 has 14 residues. The CDR3 region has the DNA TGTGCCATCAGCCGGGACAGGGGGCGCGATGAGCAGTTCTTC. Translation: CAISRDRGRDEQFF.

A few counts support this clonotype. This chain links TRBV29-1 with TRBJ1-2; D possibly corresponds to TRBD1 (5 bases). The CDR3 consists of 12 residues. Germline values: CDR1 SQVTM, CDR2 ANQGSEA. The ends were cut back, 6 bases at V and 4 bases at J, with 12 bases in the middle. The CDR3 spells CSVVKGSYGYTF. The CDR3, as DNA: TGCAGCGTCGTTAAGGGGTCCTATGGCTACACCTTC.

This chain connects TRBV6-5 to TRBJ2-7; D might be TRBD1 (6 bases). CDR1 is MNHEY and CDR2 is SVGAGI in the germline V gene. This CDR3 comprises 14 residues. With 4 bases removed from V and 4 bases from J, the gap between germline ends came to 14 bases. The CDR3 coding sequence is TGTGCCAGCAGTTTCAGGACAGAGCTGTACGAGCAGTACTTC. This translates into CASSFRTELYEQYF.

This clonotype was counted only a few times. V usage is TRBV5-6 and J usage is TRBJ1-4; the D is unclear. V gave up 1 base and J gave up 8 bases, with 9 bases separating them. CDR3 length: 13 residues. Germline V CDR1 and CDR2: SGHDT, YYEEEE. DNA of the CDR3: TGTGCCAGCAGCTTGCGGACGGCGGAAAAACTGTTTTTT. It encodes CASSLRTAEKLFF.

This clonotype was seen many times. V and J are TRBV11-2 and TRBJ1-2, with D perhaps TRBD1 (5 bases). The germline CDR1 and CDR2 sequences are SGHAT and FQNNGV. Trimming cost V 7 bases and J 2 bases, with 11 bases left between them. The CDR3 is 13 residues long. CDR3 in amino acids: CASTSWGNYGYTF. The CDR3 coding sequence is TGTGCCAGCACCTCTTGGGGGAACTATGGCTACACCTTC.

The gene calls are TRBV30 and TRBJ2-4; a possible D gene is TRBD2 (5 bases). Germline values: CDR1 GTSNPN, CDR2 SVGIG (reference sequence). Trimming stripped 3 bases from V and 1 base from J, with 13 bases between. The CDR3 totals 15 residues. The CDR3 region has the DNA TGTGCCTGGAGGGACCGCGGGCTCGCCAAAAACATTCAGTACTTC. Its protein is CAWRDRGLAKNIQYF.

This clonotype was recorded a few times. The chain recombines TRBV20-1 with TRBJ1-2; the D is unclear. The V gene lost 3 bases and the J gene lost 4 bases, with 6 bases spanning the gap. Germline loops: CDR1 DFQATT, CDR2 SNEGSKA (reference sequence). The CDR3 is made up of 11 amino acids. As DNA, the CDR3 is TGCAGTGCTAGTAATGGCTATGGCTACACCTTC. Its translation is CSASNGYGYTF.

The chain recombines TRBV5-1 with TRBJ1-1; TRBD1 might be the D (5 bases). The CDR3 contains 15 residues. The germline CDR1 and CDR2 sequences are SGHRS and YFSETQ. Trimming shortened V by 4 bases and J by 1 base, and 14 bases separated the two germline ends. The CDR3: CASSPPGGTNTEAFF. CDR3 coding DNA: TGCGCCAGCAGCCCCCCCGGGGGGACGAACACTGAAGCTTTCTTT.

This clonotype was recorded many times. The chain links TRBV4-2 to TRBJ1-2, with D tentatively TRBD1 (5 bases). V lost 3 bases and J 4 bases, leaving 6 bases between the germline ends. The CDR3 loop spans 12 amino acids. Germline-derived CDR1 and CDR2 are LGHNA and YNFKEQ. CDR3 DNA sequence: TGTGCCAGCAGCCACGACAGCTATGGCTACACCTTC. Translation: CASSHDSYGYTF.

This clonotype was picked up a small number of times. The chain links TRBV5-6 to TRBJ2-3; 10 bases map to TRBD2. Germline V gives CDR1 SGHDT, CDR2 YYEEEE. This CDR3 has 15 amino acids. The ends lost 4 bases at V and 0 bases at J; junction bases unmatched: 2. The CDR3 bases are TGTGCCAGCAGCCGGGGACTAGCGAGCACAGATACGCAGTATTTT. This sequence encodes CASSRGLASTDTQYF.

This clonotype was counted only a few times. The gene calls are TRBV29-1 and TRBJ1-2, with no clear D. CDR1 is SQVTM and CDR2 is ANQGSEA in the germline V gene. The CDR3 has 14 amino acids. With 1 base removed from V and 1 base from J, the gap between germline ends came to 10 bases. The CDR3 region is CSVEGTSDNYGYTF. CDR3 nucleotides: TGCAGCGTTGAAGGAACCAGTGATAACTATGGCTACACCTTC. Full variable domain (outside the CDR3, taken from reference TRBV29-1 and TRBJ1-2): SAVISQKPSRDICQRGTSLTIQCQVDSQVTMMFWYRQQPGQSLTLIATANQGSEATYESGFVIDKFPISRPNLTFSTLTVSNMSPEDSSIYLCSVEGTSDNYGYTFGSGTRLTVV.

The chain has TRBV7-2 and TRBJ1-2; 7 nucleotides agree with TRBD1. V lost 3 bases, J lost 6 bases, and 4 bases stayed unmatched. The germline V gene encodes CDR1 SGHTA and CDR2 FQGNSA. The CDR3 loop spans 13 amino acids. CDR3 sequence reads: CASSLHRGDGYTF. The CDR3 region has the DNA TGTGCCAGCAGCTTGCACAGGGGAGATGGCTACACCTTC.

This clonotype was seen repeatedly, ten times or more. V usage is TRBV5-1 and J usage is TRBJ2-1, with D maybe TRBD2 (6 bases). From germline, CDR1 is SGHRS and CDR2 YFSETQ. V was shortened by 0 bases and J by 5 bases, with 12 bases between the two germline ends. The CDR3 consists of 15 residues. The CDR3 DNA is TGCGCCAGCAGCTTGGTCCTAGCGTTAAACAATGAGCAGTTCTTC. Encoded protein: CASSLVLALNNEQFF.

In its sample, this clonotype was seen many times. V and J are TRBV7-8 and TRBJ1-2, with a possible D match to TRBD1 (5 bases). The ends were cut back, 0 bases at V and 2 bases at J, with 10 bases in the middle. The CDR3 runs to 15 residues. Germline values: CDR1 SGHVS, CDR2 FQNEAQ. The CDR3 loop is CASSLASGGNYGYTF. The CDR3 DNA reads TGTGCCAGCAGCTTAGCTTCTGGGGGGAACTATGGCTACACCTTC.

The table lists this clonotype with a few counts. J is TRBJ2-3 and V is TRBV11-3, with 9 nucleotides matching TRBD2. This CDR3 has 18 amino acids. The V and J ends lost 5 bases and 1 base, in that order; junction bases with no gene match: 13. The germline CDR1 and CDR2 sequences are SGHNT and YENEEA. Written as DNA, the CDR3 is TGTGCCAGCAGCCGAAGGGCGGGAGGGGGGTATGGCACAGATACGCAGTATTTT. Amino acid sequence: CASSRRAGGGYGTDTQYF.

In its sample, this clonotype was seen a few times. The chain joins TRBV6-2 or TRBV6-3 to TRBJ1-1; 8 positions agree with TRBD1. CDR3 length: 16 amino acids. The trim removed 4 bases at V and 3 bases at J, leaving 10 bases unmatched. Germline V gene lookup returns CDR1 MNHEY and CDR2 SVGEGT. For the CDR3, the DNA is TGTGCCAGCAGTTTCCGACAGGGGAGGATTGACACTGAAGCTTTCTTT. Its translation is CASSFRQGRIDTEAFF.

The CDR3 here is CSPPPQSSYEQYF. Here the CDR3 DNA reads TGCAGCCCCCCCCCCCAGAGCTCCTACGAGCAGTACTTC. The genes are TRBV20-1 and TRBJ2-7, with D hard to call. This CDR3 comprises 13 residues. Germline values: CDR1 DFQATT, CDR2 SNEGSKA (reference sequence).

The chain combines TRBV6-5 with TRBJ2-2, with D perhaps TRBD2 (5 bases). The CDR3 length is 16 residues. Germline V gene sequence: CDR1 MNHEY, CDR2 SVGAGI. V lost 3 bases and J 1 base, leaving 12 bases between the germline ends. The CDR3 coding sequence is TGTGCCAGCAGTTATTTGAGGACTGTGAACACCGGGGAGCTGTTTTTT. Its translation is CASSYLRTVNTGELFF.

This clonotype was seen only a few times. CDR3 amino acids: CASLRGHSGNTIYF. DNA for the CDR3: TGTGCCAGCTTACGGGGACACTCTGGAAACACCATATATTTT. This chain links TRBV19 with TRBJ1-3; D is possibly TRBD1 (6 bases). The germline V gene has CDR1 LNHDA and CDR2 SQIVND (reference sequence). The CDR3 length is 14 residues. Deletions cut 9 bases from V and 0 bases from J, with 12 bases between.

A few counts support this clonotype. V usage is TRBV9 and J usage is TRBJ1-6; weak D call: TRBD1 (5 bases). Germline loops: CDR1 SGDLS, CDR2 YYNGEE. V was cut by 4 bases and J by 14 bases, with 16 bases left in between. This CDR3 comprises 13 residues. CDR3 coding DNA: TGTGCCAGCAGCAGGGAGGGGTCTAAAGCCCTCCACTTT. This encodes CASSREGSKALHF.

This sequence joins TRBV5-1 and TRBJ2-5, with 8 bases lining up with TRBD2. Per germline, CDR1 SGHRS and CDR2 YFSETQ. V shed 3 bases, J shed 5 bases, and the junction held 6 bases outside the gene matches. The CDR3 totals 14 residues. In nucleotides, the CDR3 is TGCGCCAGCAGCTCCCCGGGGGGGATGGAGACCCAGTACTTC. Encoded protein: CASSSPGGMETQYF.

To note about this clonotype: A much more abundant neighbour one base away suggests this may be a read error. This sequence joins TRBV28 and TRBJ2-7; D remains ambiguous. V dropped 6 bases and J dropped 0 bases, with 15 bases sitting between them. Looked up from germline, CDR1 is MDHEN and CDR2 is SYDVKM. The CDR3 extends over 15 amino acids. The CDR3 DNA reads TGTGCCAGCAGGGAACGTCTGGGGTTCTCCTACGAGCAGTACTTC. As protein: CASRERLGFSYEQYF.

This clonotype was seen repeatedly, ten times or more. The J gene is TRBJ2-1, the V gene TRBV19; possibly TRBD1 for D (5 bases). The V gene's germline CDR1 is LNHDA and CDR2 SQIVND (reference sequence). This CDR3 comprises 12 residues. The V end lost 5 bases, the J end lost 4 bases, and 6 bases lay between the germline ends. CDR3 residues: CASSDRYNEQFF. CDR3 coding DNA: TGTGCCAGTAGTGACAGATACAATGAGCAGTTCTTC.

This clonotype has more than one count but fewer than ten. The chain is built from TRBV5-4 and TRBJ2-1; D gene unclear. Germline V gives CDR1 SGHNT, CDR2 YYREEE (reference sequence). V gave up 7 bases and J gave up 5 bases, with 19 bases separating them. The CDR3 consists of 15 residues. The CDR3 DNA follows: TGTGCCAGCGGCCCGGCGACCGGAAGGAACAATGAGCAGTTCTTC. Translating it yields CASGPATGRNNEQFF.

This clonotype has a count of ten or more. V and J are TRBV6-5 and TRBJ2-5, with D uncertain. Germline CDR1 MNHEY, CDR2 SVGAGI. The CDR3 is 13 amino acids. The V end was cut by 6 bases, the J end by 5 bases, with 13 bases between. This CDR3 reads CASRHSYGETQYF. The CDR3 DNA reads TGTGCCAGCAGACACTCCTATGGGGAGACCCAGTACTTC.

This clonotype was found a few times. The gene calls are TRBV7-9 and TRBJ2-5, with TRBD2 matching 13 bases. Germline V gene sequence: CDR1 SEHNR, CDR2 FQNEAQ (reference sequence). This CDR3 comprises 15 residues. J lost 2 bases, V lost 5 bases, and 2 bases had no gene match. CDR3 DNA: TGTGCCAGCAGCCTGGGACTAGCGGGACAAGAGACCCAGTACTTC. The encoded protein is CASSLGLAGQETQYF.